This T cell receptor beta chain was sequenced in a study of cytomegalovirus exposure and HLA in healthy donors. Trimming removed 3 bases at V and 4 bases at J, with 12 bases between. The CDR3 is 13 residues long. Germline assignment: CDR1 SQVTM and CDR2 ANQGSEA. PCR used 60 Vbeta primers and 13 Jbeta primers. Assay: immunoSEQ multiplex PCR; the TCRdb copy retains only in-frame clones and omits some. The sample holds roughly 100,000 clones, about 80% seen once. The genes are TRBV29-1 and TRBJ1-1, with unresolved D. This clonotype was sampled from a man in his forties in good health and CMV-seronegative. The sequenced material came from PBMCs. The CDR3 reads CSVEVRVATEAFF. The CDR3 DNA follows: TGCAGCGTTGAGGTGAGGGTCGCCACTGAAGCTTTCTTT.